Listed below are T cell receptor beta chains from one sample, sequenced in a study of shared clonotypes between healthy human individuals. Profiled with immunoSEQ multiplex PCR; TCRdb holds only in-frame clones, not every one. The data show around 2,000,000 clones, 85% to 95% seen once. Sequencing input: naive CD4+ T cells sorted from blood. These receptors all come from a man younger than 35 in good health. CDR3s include the opening cysteine and the closing phenylalanine or tryptophan. The D gene is left open where the match is weak. Size is stated for part of the rows, as once, few or many counts, or as a class when the clone is expanded.

cdr3_aa cdr3_nt clone_size j_call v_call d_call
CASSPPRMRETQYF TGTGCCAGCAGCCCCCCCCGGATGCGCGAGACCCAGTACTTC - TRBJ2-5 TRBV6-1 -
CASNEGTDTQYF TGTGCCAGCAATGAGGGGACAGATACGCAGTATTTT - TRBJ2-3 TRBV6-1 -
CASRVGLAGRETQYF TGTGCCAGCAGGGTGGGACTAGCGGGAAGGGAGACCCAGTACTTC - TRBJ2-5 TRBV2 TRBD2
CASSADRGGQPQHF TGCGCCAGCAGTGCGGACAGGGGGGGACAGCCCCAGCATTTT - TRBJ1-5 TRBV10-1 TRBD1
CASSVRQGGEKLFF TGTGCCAGCAGCGTGAGACAGGGTGGCGAAAAACTGTTTTTT few TRBJ1-4 TRBV5-4 TRBD1
CASSLVTSSETQYF TGTGCCAGCAGCTTAGTAACTAGCAGTGAGACCCAGTACTTC - TRBJ2-5 TRBV7-9 -
CAIGYSTDTQYF TGTGCCATCGGCTATAGCACAGATACGCAGTATTTT - TRBJ2-3 TRBV10-3 -
CASSLSFTGLYGYTF TGTGCCAGCAGCTTAAGTTTCACAGGGCTCTATGGCTACACCTTC - TRBJ1-2 TRBV7-2 -
CASSWGQRETNEKLFF TGCGCCAGCAGCTGGGGACAGCGGGAGACTAATGAAAAACTGTTTTTT - TRBJ1-4 TRBV5-1 TRBD1
CASRIQANTGELFF TGTGCCAGCAGGATACAGGCTAACACCGGGGAGCTGTTTTTT - TRBJ2-2 TRBV7-3 -